The TCR beta chain under discussion was sequenced for a study of T-cell memory formation after mild COVID-19. Worth noting for this clonotype: Its specificity is unknown.

CDR3 size: 13 residues. The V end lost 0 bases, the J end lost 5 bases, and 7 bases lay between the germline ends. The germline gives CDR1 SGHTA, CDR2 FQGNSA. Study-wide results and limits: Researchers found some responding clones in pre-infection memory, a sign that cross-reactive memory joined.

TCRdb analysed the 5' RACE reads with MiXCR anew, one entry per CDR3 protein. The sample yields a few hundred thousand distinct CDR3 sequences, around a sixth seen once. The sequence came from a young man who had mild COVID-19 (a few samples of this study predate the infection). Cell type and time point are not known. The chain recombines TRBV7-2 with TRBJ2-5, with D uncertain. The sequenced sample was PBMCs or a T cell subset sorted from them (not recorded which). The chain's CDR3 is CASSLAELETQYF. The CDR3, as DNA: TGTGCCAGCAGCTTAGCGGAACTCGAGACCCAGTACTTC.